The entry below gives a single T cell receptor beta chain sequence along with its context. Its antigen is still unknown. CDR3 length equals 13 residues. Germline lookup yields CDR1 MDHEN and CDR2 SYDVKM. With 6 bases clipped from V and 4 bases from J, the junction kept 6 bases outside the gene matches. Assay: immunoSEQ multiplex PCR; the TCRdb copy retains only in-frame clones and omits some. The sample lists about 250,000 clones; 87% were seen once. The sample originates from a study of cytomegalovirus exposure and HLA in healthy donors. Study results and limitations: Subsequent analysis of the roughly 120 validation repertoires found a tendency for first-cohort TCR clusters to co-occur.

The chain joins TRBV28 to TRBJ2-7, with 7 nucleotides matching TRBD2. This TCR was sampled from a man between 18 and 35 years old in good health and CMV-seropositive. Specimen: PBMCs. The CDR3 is CASSLAAVYEQYF. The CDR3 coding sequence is TGTGCCAGCAGCCTAGCGGCAGTTTACGAGCAGTACTTC.